This TCR beta chain was captured in a study of T cell repertoires in cytomegalovirus infection. In its sample, this clonotype was seen a few times. Via MiXCR, TCRdb re-called the reads, giving one row per CDR3 protein. The sample contains a few hundred thousand distinct CDR3 sequences, 15% to 20% of which appear only once. This CDR3 has 15 residues. Germline V gene data show CDR1 as SGHVS and CDR2 as FNYEAQ. V was clipped by 1 base and J by 2 bases, with 10 bases between them. V gene TRBV7-6 combines with J gene TRBJ2-3; tentative D call: TRBD2 (5 bases). This sequence originates from a human donor in good health (CMV status not recorded). Some clones in this sample may be carry-over from other donors' samples. Specimen: CD8+ T cells from PBMCs. The CDR3: CASSLGLLNTDTQYF. CDR3 bases: TGTGCCAGCAGCTTAGGACTACTAAACACAGATACGCAGTATTTT.